This entry features one TCR beta chain sequence. Antigen unknown. The data were produced by immunoSEQ multiplex PCR, yet TCRdb's version contains in-frame clones alone and is incomplete. Among 150,000 to 200,000 clones listed, 75% to 90% were seen once. Germline V CDR1 and CDR2: WSHSY, SAAADI. There are 13 residues in the CDR3. The ends were cut back, 0 bases at V and 10 bases at J, with 10 bases in the middle. This sample was included in a study of T cell responses to AZD1222 COVID-19 vaccine. Study details: Both about-4-week and about-12-week second-dose recipients were combined.

Findings of the study overall: A mostly white British donor set with more females was recruited, and clonal diversity was possibly underestimated. Among vaccine-associated CD4 TCRs, coverage spanned spike, with dominance at 160-218 and 743-854.

This sequence joins TRBV10-2 and TRBJ2-4; unclear D gene. This receptor was taken from an adult in good health. The material sequenced was peripheral blood, taken on day 0 of AZD1222 vaccination. In nucleotides, the CDR3 is TGCGCCAGCAGTGAGTCAAGTGGGATAATTCAGTACTTC. It codes for CASSESSGIIQYF.